Detailed here is one T cell receptor beta chain. Its antigen remains unidentified. This sample was included in a study of post-analysis software for immune sequencing data. Study in general: Progressive-relapsing, secondary progressive and relapsing-remitting multiple sclerosis were among the disease courses included.

V was trimmed by 4 bases and J by 7 bases, leaving 19 bases between them. The CDR3 contains 15 residues. Germline loops: CDR1 SGHDT, CDR2 YYEEEE. Unique molecular identifiers featured in each of the TCR beta cDNA libraries. MiXCR, applied by TCRdb to the PCR reads, yields one record per CDR3 protein. The sample has 350,000 to 450,000 distinct CDR3 sequences, less than 35% seen once; the top ten hold roughly 12%. Study findings and constraints: TRBV segments more frequent in patients than in controls numbered about five and included TRBV5-6, TRBV5-1 and TRBV20-1.

This clonotype was obtained from a girl aged 10 to 17 with multiple sclerosis. Material: blood. The chain has TRBV5-6 and TRBJ2-3; a weak D match, TRBD1 (6 bases). The CDR3 nucleotides are TGTGCCAGCAGCCTACAGGGTCCCATGAGAAATACGCAGTATTTT. Residues: CASSLQGPMRNTQYF.